Below are 7 T cell receptor beta chains sequenced from a single sample in a study of T cells in Graves' hyperthyroidism and ophthalmopathy (dated by TCRdb to about 2019). Receptor amplification or capture employed multiplex PCR. Sequencing was performed on an Illumina HiSeq 2000. The TCR beta CDR3 regions were amplified from the RNA transcripts. The TCR CDR3 was subjected to a first round of RT-PCR using the HTBI primer set and the Qiagen OneStep RT-PCR kit. TCRdb itself trimmed the public reads at Q25 with fastp, ran MiXCR and retained productive beta chains. Entries that share a CDR3 protein sequence are merged under the most common genes and DNA. The sample includes 93,000 or so distinct CDR3 sequences, with 45% to 50% observed a single time. Approximately 24% of the sample goes to the ten largest clones. Sequenced material: blood. The receptor source for this set is a man aged 35 to 55 with Graves' hyperthyroidism.

The V call is TRBV2, the J call TRBJ2-7; D is possibly TRBD1 or TRBD2 (5 bases each). The V and J ends lost 4 bases and 3 bases respectively, with 13 bases between them. The CDR3 contains 14 residues. Germline CDR1 reads SNHLY; CDR2 reads FYNNEI. CDR3 bases: TGTGCCAGCAGTGGGGGTGAGGGGATCTACGAGCAGTACTTC. Its translation: CASSGGEGIYEQYF.

Regarding this clonotype: The final CDR3 position lacks the conserved phenylalanine or tryptophan, pointing to a likely read error. The chain couples TRBV6-1 to TRBJ2-2; the D gene is possibly TRBD1 (6 bases). V lost 10 bases and J lost 6, with 18 bases in between. This CDR3 has 14 amino acids. Per the germline V gene, CDR1 is MNHNS and CDR2 is SASEGT. The CDR3 DNA reads as TGTGCCATGAGCCAGGGGTCCTTATCCGGGGAGCTGTTTTTG. Translation: CAMSQGSLSGELFL.

The V gene is TRBV29-1, the J gene TRBJ2-1; D is possibly TRBD1 or TRBD2 (5 bases each). Looked up from germline, CDR1 is SQVTM and CDR2 is ANQGSEA. The CDR3 is 14 residues long. Trimming took off 2 bases at V and 6 bases at J, with 14 bases between the two ends. CDR3 in DNA: TGCAGCGTTGAAAGGCCGGGACGAGGCAATGAGCAGTTCTTC. Translating gives CSVERPGRGNEQFF.

The rearrangement links TRBV9 to TRBJ2-3; D remains ambiguous. V lost 3 bases to trimming and J lost 5 bases, with 7 bases between them. The CDR3 is 12 amino acids. The germline V gene encodes CDR1 SGDLS and CDR2 YYNGEE. CDR3 in DNA: TGTGCCAGCAGCGCCACCGGAGATACGCAGTATTTT. It codes for CASSATGDTQYF.

This clonotype was recorded many times. The V and J genes are TRBV5-8 and TRBJ1-1; D possibly corresponds to TRBD1 (5 bases). Per the germline V gene, CDR1 is SGHTS and CDR2 is YDEGEE. There are 14 residues in the CDR3. V was clipped by 0 bases and J by 7 bases, with 13 bases between them. CDR3 amino acids: CASSLDLTDREAFF. CDR3 in DNA: TGTGCCAGCAGCTTGGATTTGACAGACCGTGAAGCTTTCTTT.

This chain connects TRBV5-5 to TRBJ1-1; D remains unclear. V lost 4 bases, J lost 10 bases, and 23 bases lay in between. The CDR3 consists of 15 residues. Germline V gene sequence: CDR1 SGHKS, CDR2 YYEKEE (reference sequence). The CDR3 loop reads CASSPQGRLNTGAFF. The DNA of the CDR3 is TGTGCCAGCAGCCCACAAGGACGGCTGAACACGGGAGCTTTCTTT. Full variable domain (missing parts from reference TRBV5-5 and TRBJ1-1): DAGVTQSPTHLIKTRGQQVTLRCSPISGHKSVSWYQQVLGQGPQFIFQYYEKEERGRGNFPDRFSARQFPNYSSELNVNALLLGDSALYLCASSPQGRLNTGAFFGQGTRLTVV.

This clonotype has only a few counts. The missing conserved phenylalanine or tryptophan at the end of this CDR3 makes a read error likely. V is TRBV12-3 or TRBV12-4 and J is TRBJ2-7; TRBD1 agrees at 10 bases. The CDR3 totals 15 residues. Unmatched junction bases numbered 7, after V lost 4 bases and J lost 4 bases. The CDR3 bases are TGTGCCAGCAGTTCAGGGACAGGGGCCTCTTACGAGCAGTACCTC. Translated, it gives CASSSGTGASYEQYL.